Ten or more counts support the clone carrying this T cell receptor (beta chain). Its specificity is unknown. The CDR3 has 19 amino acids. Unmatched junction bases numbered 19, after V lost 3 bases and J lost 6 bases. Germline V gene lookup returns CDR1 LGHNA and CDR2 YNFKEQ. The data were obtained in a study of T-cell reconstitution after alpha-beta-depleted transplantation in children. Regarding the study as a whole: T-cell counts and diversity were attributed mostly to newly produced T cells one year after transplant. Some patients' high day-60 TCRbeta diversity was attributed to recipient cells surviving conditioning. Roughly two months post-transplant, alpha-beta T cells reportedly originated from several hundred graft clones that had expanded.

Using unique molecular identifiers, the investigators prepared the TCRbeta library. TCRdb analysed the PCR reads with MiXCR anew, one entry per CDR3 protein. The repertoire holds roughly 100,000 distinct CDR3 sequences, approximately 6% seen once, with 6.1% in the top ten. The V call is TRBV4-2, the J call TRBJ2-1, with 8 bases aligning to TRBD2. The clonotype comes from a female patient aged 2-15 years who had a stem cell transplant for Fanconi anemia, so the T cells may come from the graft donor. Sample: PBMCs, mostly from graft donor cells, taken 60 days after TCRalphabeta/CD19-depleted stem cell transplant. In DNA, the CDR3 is TGTGCCAGCAGCCATAGTCCCGGGACTAGTCTAAGAGGCCGCAATGAGCAGTTCTTC. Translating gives CASSHSPGTSLRGRNEQFF.